This T cell receptor (beta chain) comes out of a study of T cells in Graves' hyperthyroidism and ophthalmopathy. The V gene's germline CDR1 is MNHNS and CDR2 SASEGT. V was pared by 7 bases and J by 4 bases, with 15 bases of the junction left unmatched. The CDR3 contains 16 residues. Amplified regions were TCR beta CDR3 sequences from RNA transcripts. The HTBI primer set drove a first-round RT-PCR of the TCR CDR3. One entry per CDR3 protein results from TCRdb running MiXCR on the multiplex PCR reads. The table lists around 250,000 distinct CDR3 sequences, about 25% of them singletons. This clonotype was recorded a few times.

The source material was blood. The rearrangement links TRBV6-1 to TRBJ1-2; 7 bases fit TRBD1. The TCR originated in a middle-aged woman with Graves' ophthalmopathy. CDR3 nucleotides: TGTGCCAGCACAGGAAAACAGGGGCGCAGGACCTATGGCTACACCTTC. It encodes CASTGKQGRRTYGYTF.